The present T cell receptor (beta chain) was sequenced within a study of spatial heterogeneity in lung cancer (dated by TCRdb to the late 2010s). The study in broad terms: More beta-chain than alpha-chain transcripts were consistently detected, likely reflecting higher beta-chain transcript abundance. TCR transcript counts in tumor regions correlated strongly with a T cell transcriptional module score from matched bulk RNA-seq. In non-small cell lung cancer, the study made a quantitative comparison of TCR alpha and beta repertoires among multiple tumor regions, matched nontumor lung and blood. In the raw uncorrected reads, each unique combination of TCR and UMI appeared more than ten times on average. At surgery, some 200 tumor regions, roughly 63 matched nontumor lung samples and 56 PBMC samples were TCR-sequenced for both alpha and beta chains. Nonsynonymous mutation counts, determined by whole-exome sequencing of tumor tissue, were related to features of the TCR repertoire. Points the paper makes about the study in general: Counts of ubiquitous and regional expanded TCRs were found to correlate with counts of ubiquitous and regional nonsynonymous mutations, respectively. A correlation was observed between the number of expanded intratumoral alpha and beta TCRs and the tumor nonsynonymous mutation count. Confirming at a functional level the hypothesis that regional TCRs recognize regional mutations was considered to require additional single-cell paired TCR alpha and beta sequencing. TCR-seq coverage of tumor T cells was estimated to be only about 7% for alpha chains and more than 11% for beta chains.

Library preparation was by 5' RACE. These reads were obtained on a NextSeq 500. The TCR library protocol attached a unique molecular identifier to each TCR cDNA molecule to allow correction of PCR and sequencing errors. The study's processing was this. TCR identification, UMI-based error correction and CDR3 extraction were performed with Decombinator tools. Expanded TCRs were defined as those above a frequency of 2 per 1,000, corresponding to the top 1% of the tumor frequency distribution. Expanded tumor TCRs statistically deemed absent (corrected P<0.05) from at least one tumor region were classed as regional, and all other expanded tumor TCRs were classed as ubiquitous. Renyi diversity was calculated using the R vegan package after each repertoire was subsampled 100 times to 5,000 TCRs. CDR3 similarity networks were constructed using string-kernel similarity of amino acid triplets, with links drawn between CDR3s whose pairwise similarity was above 0.82. The public reads were run again by TCRdb, first through fastp at Q25 and then through MiXCR, and only productive beta chains were kept. Here each entry gathers all rows of one CDR3 protein and keeps the most common genes and DNA. TCRdb, not the authors, supplied the V and J calls. Across this sample there are about 16,000 distinct CDR3 sequences, with roughly 7% seen only once. Roughly a fifth of the sample comes from the top ten.

This clonotype was seen ten or more times. Its binding antigen is unknown. Qualities for individual bases were not recorded, and no much larger clone is one base off. The size of this beta chain means little, since it is a stray read in a library made for alpha chains. CDR1 and CDR2 (MNHEY, SMNVEV) derive from the germline V gene (reference sequence). Including the terminal cysteine and phenylalanine, the CDR3 comprises 13 residues. Only the CDR3 region is kept as DNA, spanning 39 bases read in frame from base 1. Trimming at the junction amounts to 8 bases on V and 7 bases on J, and the germline ends lie 15 bases apart. The time point label for this specimen denotes: sample taken at primary tumor resection. Samples were obtained from roughly 72 patients with early-stage, untreated non-small cell lung cancer from the lung TRACERx cohort. For TCR sequencing, whole RNA was extracted from tumor and nontumor lung tissue, or from cryopreserved PBMC samples, and no cell sorting was done. A patient was chosen for TCR sequencing only when enough RNA was available from at least two tumor regions. Before selection, tumor and adjacent nontumor lung specimens were reviewed by a lung pathologist.

This chain joins TRBV27 to TRBJ1-5; TRBD1 is perhaps the D gene, given 6 matching bases. The sequence was collected from a female donor with early-stage non-small cell lung cancer. This specimen was lung tumor tissue, taken at surgery. The nucleotides are TGTGCCAGCGGGATAGGGGGTCGGCAGCCCCAGCATTTT. Its translation is CASGIGGRQPQHF.